One T cell receptor beta chain is described in this entry. Antigen specificity is unknown. This entry belongs to a study of shared clonotypes between healthy human individuals. Sequencing was performed on unsorted PBMC DNA using ten immunoSEQ deep assay plates. The repertoire was sequenced with immunoSEQ multiplex PCR; TCRdb's copy has only in-frame clones and lacks some. The sample contains about half a million clones, about 76% of which appear only once. Findings and caveats of the study: Clonotype sharing levels among donors were expected to vary with sequencing depth.

The material sequenced was PBMCs. This receptor was taken from a woman aged 40-49 years in good health. Some clones in this sample may be carry-over from other donors' samples.

CDR3 coding DNA: TGTGCCTGGAGGGCTTCCCCTCTCTACAGGGGCAACTATGGCTACACCTTC. Translated, it gives CAWRASPLYRGNYGYTF. The genes are TRBV30 and TRBJ1-2, with 7 bases lining up with TRBD1. The CDR3 spans 17 residues. Germline lookup yields CDR1 GTSNPN and CDR2 SVGIG (reference sequence). V lost 3 bases to trimming and J lost 2 bases; unmatched junction nucleotides: 15.